Listed here are 6 T cell receptor beta chains from one sample, sequenced in a study of blood T cell repertoires in COVID-19 (dated by TCRdb to 2019 to 2021). The library was obtained by the immunoSEQ multiplex PCR assay. TCRdb mirrors the immuneACCESS table, restricted to in-frame sequences. Some clones are absent from its copies; in checked studies, under half trace to an unresolved V gene, and the reason for the others is unknown. The sample table shows 150,000 to 200,000 clones, and 75% to 90% are seen once. The top ten clonotypes cover under 8% of the sample. Sequencing was carried out using PBMCs or T cells enriched from blood (not recorded which). Every receptor here comes from a man aged 40-49 years who had recovered from COVID-19.

The chain employs TRBV9 and TRBJ2-5, with 9 bases lining up with TRBD1. The V segment lost 4 bases and the J segment 5 bases; nucleotides outside the gene matches: 9. CDR1 and CDR2 (germline): SGDLS, YYNGEE. There are 15 residues in the CDR3. The CDR3 bases are TGTGCCAGCAGCCCCCGGACAGGGGTAGAGGAGACCCAGTACTTC. It codes for CASSPRTGVEETQYF.

The chain uses TRBV27 and TRBJ2-3; 10 bases agree with TRBD1. Germline V gene lookup returns CDR1 MNHEY and CDR2 SMNVEV (reference sequence). This CDR3 has 14 residues. The V gene end was trimmed by 8 bases and the J gene end by 1 base; junction bases not matched to a gene: 3. The CDR3 bases are TGTGCCAGCGACGACAGGGGGCGCACAGATACGCAGTATTTT. Translated, it gives CASDDRGRTDTQYF.

The chain is built from TRBV5-1 and TRBJ1-5; 10 nucleotides match TRBD1. Germline lookup yields CDR1 SGHRS and CDR2 YFSETQ. CDR3 length: 15 amino acids. V gave up 0 bases and J gave up 6 bases; unmatched junction bases: 3. The DNA for the CDR3 is TGCGCCAGCAGCTTGGGACAGGGGGCGGGTCAGCCCCAGCATTTT. Amino acid sequence: CASSLGQGAGQPQHF. The variable domain in full, with the rest retrieved from reference TRBV5-1 and TRBJ1-5, is KAGVTQTPRYLIKTRGQQVTLSCSPISGHRSVSWYQQTPGQGLQFLFEYFSETQRNKGNFPGRFSGRQFSNSRSEMNVSTLELGDSALYLCASSLGQGAGQPQHFGDGTRLSIL.

To note about this clone: Germline and junction disagree at one end, which may indicate a read error. This sequence joins TRBV7-7 and TRBJ1-5, with unresolved D. Germline V gene lookup returns CDR1 SSHAT and CDR2 FNYEAQ (reference sequence). The CDR3 has 15 residues. CDR3 in amino acids: CASSPGSAAGQPQHF. DNA of the CDR3: TGTGCTAGCAGCCCGGGGTCTGCCGCGGGTCAGCCCCAGCATTTT. Combining the CDR3 with reference TRBV7-7 and TRBJ1-5 gives the whole variable domain GAGVSQSPRYKVTKRGQDVTLRCDPISSHATLYWYQQALGQGPEFLTYFNYEAQPDKSGLPSDRFSAERPEGSISTLTIQRTEQRDSAMYRCASSPGSAAGQPQHFGDGTRLSIL.

This clone was picked up a small number of times. The chain joins TRBV5-6 to TRBJ1-2, with D perhaps matching TRBD1 (6 bases). The germline V gene has CDR1 SGHDT and CDR2 YYEEEE. This CDR3 region has 16 residues. V lost 4 bases and J lost 4, with 20 bases in between. The CDR3 DNA follows: TGTGCCAGCAGCCCCTATGGGCAGGGGCCGGGCTATGGCTACACCTTC. It yields the protein CASSPYGQGPGYGYTF. Based on the CDR3 plus reference TRBV5-6 and TRBJ1-2, the full variable domain is DAGVTQSPTHLIKTRGQQVTLRCSPKSGHDTVSWYQQALGQGPQFIFQYYEEEERQRGNFPDRFSGHQFPNYSSELNVNALLLGDSALYLCASSPYGQGPGYGYTFGSGTRLTVV.

The V call is TRBV7-9, the J call TRBJ2-1, with TRBD2 identical over 9 bases. The germline CDR1 and CDR2 sequences are SEHNR and FQNEAQ (reference sequence). With V trimmed by 2 bases and J by 9 bases, 11 bases remained unmatched. The CDR3 has 16 residues. The CDR3 DNA is TGTGCCAGCAGCTTAACAGGCCTAGCGGGAAGGGGTGAGCAGTTCTTC. Translation gives CASSLTGLAGRGEQFF.